This paragraph reports one T cell receptor beta chain. Antigen specificity is unknown. This entry belongs to a study of Graves' ophthalmopathy and Graves' hyperthyroidism. Findings of the study overall: Sensitivity of around 70% and specificity of approximately 76% were achieved by the model that predicted ophthalmopathy progression.

Pregnant or lactating patients and those with other autoimmune diseases or uncontrolled infections were excluded. Reliance was placed on clinical symptoms, serum thyroxine, TRAb, thyroid ultrasound and orbital computed tomography for diagnosis. The PBMCs had their origin in roughly 9.8 ml of fresh peripheral blood. Amplification from RNA transcripts yielded the TCR beta CDR3 regions. The library came from an HTBI-primed first-round RT-PCR and a second-round multiplex PCR. From the multiplex PCR reads, TCRdb called clonotypes with MiXCR, one entry per CDR3 protein. The profile shows about 480,000 distinct CDR3 sequences, approximately 14% of them singletons. V trimming: 3 bases; J trimming: 3 bases; junction bases outside the gene matches: 6. The CDR3 is 15 residues long. CDR1 is SGDLS, CDR2 YYNGEE, per germline.

Input material: blood. The gene calls are TRBV9 and TRBJ2-5; the match to TRBD2 covers 9 bases. This clonotype was obtained from a woman in her twenties or thirties with Graves' ophthalmopathy. In nucleotides, the CDR3 is TGTGCCAGCAGCGGTAGCGGGGGAGAGGAAGAGACCCAGTACTTC. Protein: CASSGSGGEEETQYF.